Listed below are T cell receptor beta chains from one sample, sequenced in a study of identifying expanded T cells in peripheral blood. The table came from immunoSEQ multiplex PCR; TCRdb's copy has only in-frame clones and leaves some out. The sample holds 65,000 to 95,000 clones; around nine tenths are singletons and the top ten take approximately 7%. The sample taken for sequencing was blood. Receptors were obtained from a person between 18 and 75 years old in good health. The CDR3 runs from the conserved cysteine through the conserved F or W. A D gene is named only where the DNA matches it firmly. Clone size is not always given. Where it is, it says once, few, many or a class for expanded clones.

abundance	d_gene	j_gene	v_gene	CDR3nt	CDR3aa
.	.	TRBJ2-7	TRBV11-2	TGTGCCAGCAGCCTTGGAGGTGGGCCAAGCTACGAGCAGTACTTC	CASSLGGGPSYEQYF
.	.	TRBJ1-1	TRBV15	TGTGCCACCAGCACAAGGAGGATACACTCCACTGAAGCTTTCTTT	CATSTRRIHSTEAFF
.	.	TRBJ1-5	TRBV5-5	TGTGCCAGCCGCCCACATGGGACCGAGGGGGGACAGCCCCAGCATTTT	CASRPHGTEGGQPQHF
.	TRBD2	TRBJ2-5	TRBV9	TGTGCCAGCAGCGGGGGACTAGCGGAAAGGGAGACCCAGTACTTC	CASSGGLAERETQYF
.	.	TRBJ1-1	TRBV7-9	TGTGCCAGCAGCCCCGGGACCAACACTGAAGCTTTCTTT	CASSPGTNTEAFF
.	TRBD2	TRBJ2-2	TRBV4-3	TGCGCCAGCAGCCAAGGGGGACTAGCGGGAGCGACCGGGGAGCTGTTTTTT	CASSQGGLAGATGELFF
.	.	TRBJ2-7	TRBV29-1	TGCAGCGTTGGATTGGGTTCCTACGAGCAGTACTTC	CSVGLGSYEQYF
.	.	TRBJ1-2	TRBV5-1	TGCGCCAGCAGCTGGGACCCTTCCCGGGGCTACACCTTC	CASSWDPSRGYTF
.	.	TRBJ2-3	TRBV7-9	TGTGCCAGCAGCTCAAAAAGTATAGCGGCTACAGATACGCAGTATTTT	CASSSKSIAATDTQYF
few	.	TRBJ1-2	TRBV4-2	TGTGCCAGCAGCCAAGATCGTCGGGGGGCTAAAGGCTACACCTTC	CASSQDRRGAKGYTF
.	.	TRBJ1-3	TRBV12-2	TGTGCAAGTCGCTCAGCGACAGGGGGAAGCTCTGGAAACACCATATATTTT	CASRSATGGSSGNTIYF
once	TRBD1	TRBJ1-1	TRBV6-5	TGTGCCAGCATAAGATCGGGACAGAAAAACACTGAAGCTTTCTTT	CASIRSGQKNTEAFF
.	.	TRBJ2-2	TRBV5-1	TGCGCCAGCAGCTTGTTACAGGGCGCCGGGGAGCTGTTTTTT	CASSLLQGAGELFF
.	TRBD2	TRBJ2-7	TRBV6-5	TGTGCCAGCAGTTGGGGACTAGCGGCAAACGAGCAGTACTTC	CASSWGLAANEQYF
.	.	TRBJ2-7	TRBV7-9	TGTGCCAGCAGCCGCAGATACGGGGCCTCCTACGAGCAGTACTTC	CASSRRYGASYEQYF
few	.	TRBJ2-2	TRBV27	TGTGCCAGCAGTGTTCCCCCGACCGGGGAGCTGTTTTTT	CASSVPPTGELFF
once	TRBD1	TRBJ1-1	TRBV19	TGTGCCAGTAGTATGAAGTGGAAGGGGGCGGGCACTGAAGCTTTCTTT	CASSMKWKGAGTEAFF
.	.	TRBJ2-1	TRBV15	TGTGCCACCAGCAGTTCAGGGGAAGGGTACAATGAGCAGTTCTTC	CATSSSGEGYNEQFF
.	.	TRBJ1-1	TRBV4-3	TGCGCCAGCAGCCAAGTTGGGGGGATGAACACTGAAGCTTTCTTT	CASSQVGGMNTEAFF
.	.	TRBJ2-7	TRBV11-1	TGTGCCAGCAGCTCCCCCACCCAAGGACCTACCGACGAGCAGTACTTC	CASSSPTQGPTDEQYF
.	.	TRBJ2-5	TRBV6-6	TGTGCCAGCAGTCCACAGGAGATGGGGAAGACCCAGTACTTC	CASSPQEMGKTQYF
.	.	TRBJ2-1	TRBV5-6	TGTGCCAGCAGCTTGGCCTCGGTGGGGGGGCCGGGCAATGAGCAGTTCTTC	CASSLASVGGPGNEQFF
.	TRBD1	TRBJ2-1	TRBV7-3	TGTGCCAGCAGCCCCGACAGGGGGGCCAGCAATGAGCAGTTCTTC	CASSPDRGASNEQFF
.	.	TRBJ2-5	TRBV30	TGTGCCTGGAGTGTACCTGGGCTAGAGACCCAGTACTTC	CAWSVPGLETQYF
.	.	TRBJ1-1	TRBV29-1	TGCAGCACACGGGGTACCGGGACCCCATCTTTCTTT	CSTRGTGTPSFF
.	.	TRBJ1-5	TRBV5-8	TGTGCCAGCAGCTTGGAAATAGGGGATCAGCCCCAGCATTTT	CASSLEIGDQPQHF
.	.	TRBJ1-4	TRBV14	TGTGCCAGCAGCATTTACAGGGTGGGCGGTGAAAAACTGTTTTTT	CASSIYRVGGEKLFF
.	.	TRBJ1-5	TRBV5-1	TGCGCCAGCAGCTTGGCCGAGGGGGGCAATCAGCCCCAGCATTTT	CASSLAEGGNQPQHF
.	.	TRBJ1-2	TRBV30	TGTGCCCATTCCCACAGCTATGGCTACACCTTC	CAHSHSYGYTF
few	.	TRBJ1-2	TRBV7-2	TGTGCCAGCAGCTTAAGTGGGTTGGGTAACTATGGCTACACCTTC	CASSLSGLGNYGYTF
.	TRBD1	TRBJ2-7	TRBV5-4	TGTGCCAGCAGCTTGGGACAGGGAGTCTACGAGCAGTACTTC	CASSLGQGVYEQYF
.	.	TRBJ2-1	TRBV28	TGTGCCAGCAGTTACGGCTTAAACAATGAGCAGTTCTTC	CASSYGLNNEQFF
few	.	TRBJ1-3	TRBV5-1	TGCGCCAGCAGCTTATCGGCCAGAGCGACCGGAGGAAACACCATATATTTT	CASSLSARATGGNTIYF
.	.	TRBJ1-1	TRBV18	TGTGCCAGCTCACCGGATAGGGGGACTGAAGCTTTCTTT	CASSPDRGTEAFF
.	.	TRBJ1-1	TRBV5-1	TGCGCCAGCAGCTTGTACAGGGAATTCCTTATAGACACTGAAGCTTTCTTT	CASSLYREFLIDTEAFF
.	.	TRBJ2-1	TRBV6-4	TGTGCCAGCAGTGTAGGAATCCCCAACAATGAGCAGTTCTTC	CASSVGIPNNEQFF
.	.	TRBJ1-2	TRBV4-1	TGCGCCAGCAGTCAAGACGACAGTCAGCCTAACTATGGCTACACCTTC	CASSQDDSQPNYGYTF
once	TRBD1	TRBJ2-1	TRBV9	TGTGCCAGCAGCACCGGGACAGCAAACAATGAGCAGTTCTTC	CASSTGTANNEQFF
.	TRBD2	TRBJ2-1	TRBV7-6	TGTGCCAGCAGCTTATCTCCGGGGGGTCTACTAAGCTCCTACAATGAGCAGTTCTTC	CASSLSPGGLLSSYNEQFF
.	.	TRBJ2-3	TRBV19	TGTGCCAGTAGCCCCTCACGTACTAGCACAGATACGCAGTATTTT	CASSPSRTSTDTQYF
.	TRBD2	TRBJ2-1	TRBV29-1	TGCAGCGCCGACCCCTTCGCGGGAGGGGGAGATGAGCAGTTCTTC	CSADPFAGGGDEQFF
.	.	TRBJ2-1	TRBV6-5	TGTGCCAGCAGTTACAATCGGGGAGCACAATCCGAGCAGTTCTTC	CASSYNRGAQSEQFF
.	TRBD1	TRBJ1-1	TRBV10-3	TGTGCCATCAGTGCGACAGGGGGTCGGACTGAAGCTTTCTTT	CAISATGGRTEAFF
.	.	TRBJ2-1	TRBV5-1	TGCGCCAGCAGCTTGGTCGCTAGCGCTTACAATGAGCAGTTCTTC	CASSLVASAYNEQFF
.	TRBD2	TRBJ2-3	TRBV7-3	TGTGCCAGCAGCTCGGGGGGTACGCAGTATTTT	CASSSGGTQYF
.	.	TRBJ2-7	TRBV4-2	TGTGCCAGCAGCCCCACTTCCGGGGGCACCTACGAGCAGTACTTC	CASSPTSGGTYEQYF
once	TRBD2	TRBJ2-7	TRBV6-1	TGTGCCAGCATTTGGGAGGGCCTTTCCTACGAGCAGTACTTC	CASIWEGLSYEQYF
.	.	TRBJ1-1	TRBV2	TGTGCCAGCAGAGTCAGGGCGGATACTGAAGCTTTCTTT	CASRVRADTEAFF
.	TRBD2	TRBJ2-1	TRBV18	TGTGCCAGCTCACTGCAGGGAGCCAGCGGGAGTGTCGGTGAGCAGTTCTTC	CASSLQGASGSVGEQFF
.	.	TRBJ2-1	TRBV29-1	TGCAGCGCCGCAACAGGGAGCTCCTACAATGAGCAGTTCTTC	CSAATGSSYNEQFF
.	TRBD1	TRBJ2-7	TRBV9	TGTGCCAGCAGCGTTTCTACAGGGGTACACGAGCAGTACTTC	CASSVSTGVHEQYF
.	.	TRBJ1-1	TRBV2	TGTGCCAGCAGTATCAGGGTCCCCCCAACCCCTGAAGCTTTCTTT	CASSIRVPPTPEAFF